Listed below are T cell receptor beta chains from one sample, sequenced in a study of CD8 T cells in Susac syndrome. TCRdb reprocessed the immunoSEQ multiplex PCR reads via MiXCR and lists one record per CDR3 protein. The data show roughly 140,000 distinct CDR3 sequences, nearly 97% seen once. Sequences were obtained from CD8+ T cells from PBMCs. These receptors all come from a human donor with multiple sclerosis. The CDR3 runs from the conserved cysteine through the conserved F or W. D genes are given only for firm matches. Clone size is given for some rows only: seen once, a few or many times, or a class if the clone is expanded.

abundance: NA
j_gene: TRBJ2-7
v_gene: TRBV29-1
d_gene: TRBD2
CDR3nt: TGCAGCGCCGTAGCGGGGGGTACCTACGAGCAGTACTTC
CDR3aa: CSAVAGGTYEQYF

abundance: NA
j_gene: TRBJ2-7
v_gene: TRBV5-1
d_gene: NA
CDR3nt: TGCGCCAGCAGACATCTGCCTTCCTCCGGGTACGAGCAGTACTTC
CDR3aa: CASRHLPSSGYEQYF

abundance: few
j_gene: TRBJ2-5
v_gene: TRBV7-2
d_gene: NA
CDR3nt: TGTGCCAGCAGCTTAACCGGGGGTCAAGAGACCCAGTACTTC
CDR3aa: CASSLTGGQETQYF

abundance: once
j_gene: TRBJ1-2
v_gene: TRBV14
d_gene: NA
CDR3nt: TGTGCCAGCAGCCAAGCGGGATCAGGACGGGGCTACACCTTC
CDR3aa: CASSQAGSGRGYTF

abundance: NA
j_gene: TRBJ2-3
v_gene: TRBV20-1
d_gene: NA
CDR3nt: TGCAGCGTTTCGGGCCTTCTGGTCCCGGCTATGGATACGCAGTATTTT
CDR3aa: CSVSGLLVPAMDTQYF

abundance: NA
j_gene: TRBJ2-1
v_gene: TRBV30
d_gene: NA
CDR3nt: TGTGCCTGGAGTTCGGGGGCAACCCTGGGTGAGCAGTTCTTC
CDR3aa: CAWSSGATLGEQFF

abundance: once
j_gene: TRBJ2-5
v_gene: TRBV13
d_gene: NA
CDR3nt: TGTGCCAGCAGTGCCGGGGGTAAGACCCAGTACTTC
CDR3aa: CASSAGGKTQYF

abundance: NA
j_gene: TRBJ2-4
v_gene: TRBV15
d_gene: TRBD2
CDR3nt: TGTGCCACCAGTTCCGGACTAGGAGAAAACATTCAGTACTTC
CDR3aa: CATSSGLGENIQYF

abundance: NA
j_gene: TRBJ2-7
v_gene: TRBV4-1
d_gene: TRBD1
CDR3nt: TGCGCCAGCAGCGAACAGGGGGCGCCCCCCTACGAGCAGTACTTC
CDR3aa: CASSEQGAPPYEQYF

abundance: NA
j_gene: TRBJ2-2
v_gene: TRBV5-1
d_gene: TRBD1
CDR3nt: TGCGCCACCTCCGGGACAGGAAACACCGGGGAGCTGTTTTTT
CDR3aa: CATSGTGNTGELFF

abundance: few
j_gene: TRBJ1-2
v_gene: TRBV6-5
d_gene: NA
CDR3nt: TGTGCCAGCAGCTCCCAAGGGGATGGCTACACCTTC
CDR3aa: CASSSQGDGYTF

abundance: NA
j_gene: TRBJ2-3
v_gene: TRBV2
d_gene: TRBD2
CDR3nt: TGTGCCAGCAGTGATGGACTAGCGGCTCCGTATTTT
CDR3aa: CASSDGLAAPYF

abundance: NA
j_gene: TRBJ2-2
v_gene: TRBV30
d_gene: NA
CDR3nt: TGTGCCTGGAGTAGGTTTTACGGGGAGCTGTTTTTT
CDR3aa: CAWSRFYGELFF

abundance: NA
j_gene: TRBJ2-3
v_gene: TRBV3-1
d_gene: NA
CDR3nt: TGTGCCAGCAGCCGGCTGAGCACAGATACGCAGTATTTT
CDR3aa: CASSRLSTDTQYF

abundance: once
j_gene: TRBJ2-1
v_gene: TRBV12-3/TRBV12-4
d_gene: NA
CDR3nt: TGTGCCAGCAGTATCACCCAGGGCTATGAGCAGTTCTTC
CDR3aa: CASSITQGYEQFF

abundance: NA
j_gene: TRBJ1-2
v_gene: TRBV29-1
d_gene: NA
CDR3nt: TGCAGCGTTGTGTCCGGGTCCGGCTATGGCTACACCTTC
CDR3aa: CSVVSGSGYGYTF

abundance: NA
j_gene: TRBJ2-3
v_gene: TRBV11-2
d_gene: TRBD2
CDR3nt: TGTGCCAGCAGCTTAGTCGGAAGCGGGGGCCCCGGGGATACGCAGTATTTT
CDR3aa: CASSLVGSGGPGDTQYF

abundance: NA
j_gene: TRBJ2-5
v_gene: TRBV2
d_gene: TRBD1
CDR3nt: TGTGCCAGCCGCTACCGGGACAGGGAACAAGAGACCCAGTACTTC
CDR3aa: CASRYRDREQETQYF

abundance: NA
j_gene: TRBJ2-3
v_gene: TRBV4-1
d_gene: NA
CDR3nt: TGCGCCAGCAGCCAAGATGGGTTGGGAGATACGCAGTATTTT
CDR3aa: CASSQDGLGDTQYF

abundance: NA
j_gene: TRBJ2-3
v_gene: TRBV30
d_gene: NA
CDR3nt: TGTGCCTACTCGGTGGCAGATACGCAGTATTTT
CDR3aa: CAYSVADTQYF

abundance: NA
j_gene: TRBJ2-1
v_gene: TRBV29-1
d_gene: NA
CDR3nt: TGCAGCGTTGACCTAGCGATTTTAGACAATGAGCAGTTCTTC
CDR3aa: CSVDLAILDNEQFF

abundance: NA
j_gene: TRBJ2-3
v_gene: TRBV9
d_gene: NA
CDR3nt: TGTGCCAGCAGCTCCTGGGGGGCCATCACAGATACGCAGTATTTT
CDR3aa: CASSSWGAITDTQYF